These T cell receptor beta chains were read from a single sample in a study of blood T cell repertoires in COVID-19. Libraries were prepared by immunoSEQ multiplex PCR; TCRdb keeps only in-frame clonotypes and omits some of them. The table shows some 95,000 clones, with 80% occurring only once. Sequencing input: peripheral blood. Receptors were obtained from a man aged 50-60 years who had recovered from COVID-19. Each CDR3 is given with its conserved first and last residue.

V: TRBV7-2
J: TRBJ1-2
CDR3: CASSSPTGVGYTF

V: TRBV27
J: TRBJ1-5
CDR3: CASRMRGGGNQPQHF

V: TRBV6-5
J: TRBJ2-1
CDR3: CASTNTYNEQFF

V: TRBV30
J: TRBJ1-6
CDR3: CAWSGGGSFHF

V: TRBV2
J: TRBJ1-2
CDR3: CASSEGLGRLGGLGYTF

V: TRBV12-5
J: TRBJ1-3
CDR3: CASVRQTLGNTIYF

V: TRBV5-1
J: TRBJ2-7
CDR3: CASSLEGQGNYEQYF

V: TRBV27
J: TRBJ1-2
CDR3: CASSYSTGGGYTF

V: TRBV4-3
J: TRBJ2-1
CDR3: CASSHDRGTNEQFF

V: TRBV29-1
J: TRBJ2-7
CDR3: CSVARGAYEQYF

V: TRBV12-3/TRBV12-4
J: TRBJ1-1
CDR3: CASSLGGRAFF

V: TRBV14
J: TRBJ2-3
CDR3: CASSLRLADTQYF

V: TRBV9
J: TRBJ1-2
CDR3: CASTLEGTGLGYTF

V: TRBV27
J: TRBJ2-1
CDR3: CASSRWGVGEQFF

V: TRBV2
J: TRBJ2-3
CDR3: CASTSQRGSRGTQYF

V: TRBV5-1
J: TRBJ2-7
CDR3: CASGQGIYEQYF

V: TRBV6-5
J: TRBJ1-4
CDR3: CASSSPGVEEKLFF

V: TRBV28
J: TRBJ2-3
CDR3: CASRAASGRSLWGSDTQYF

V: TRBV7-8
J: TRBJ1-1
CDR3: CASSAWGGTEAFF

V: TRBV5-6
J: TRBJ2-5
CDR3: CASRRDRGETQYF

V: TRBV5-1
J: TRBJ1-2
CDR3: CASSSGTGIDGYTF

V: TRBV7-8
J: TRBJ1-1
CDR3: CASSLTGGTEAFF

V: TRBV19
J: TRBJ1-1
CDR3: CALRAPQGKGNTEAFF

V: TRBV18
J: TRBJ1-1
CDR3: CASSPQGRTEAFF

V: TRBV14
J: TRBJ1-1
CDR3: CASTQTGGQVNTEAFF

V: TRBV4-3
J: TRBJ2-1
CDR3: CASSQTPGQGGNEQFF

V: TRBV4-3
J: TRBJ2-7
CDR3: CASSPGHSYEQYF

V: TRBV19
J: TRBJ2-1
CDR3: CASKNPGQNEQFF

V: TRBV7-9
J: TRBJ2-1
CDR3: CASSPLKSGRVSNEQFF

V: TRBV6-4
J: TRBJ2-3
CDR3: CASSDSTGGGTDTQYF

V: TRBV18
J: TRBJ2-3
CDR3: CASSPWGGITDTQYF

V: TRBV5-1
J: TRBJ2-1
CDR3: CASSGRTSGSGNEQFF

V: TRBV5-6
J: TRBJ2-4
CDR3: CASSRGLAGAERNF

V: TRBV7-5
J: TRBJ2-7
CDR3: CARSLGTSGKESSYEQYF

V: TRBV6-5
J: TRBJ1-3
CDR3: CASRRDSNSGNTIYF

V: TRBV5-5
J: TRBJ1-1
CDR3: CASSLRGGGSAEAFF

V: TRBV9
J: TRBJ2-1
CDR3: CASSVEGSGRGNEQFF

V: TRBV19
J: TRBJ2-3
CDR3: CASKTGLSGVDTQYF

V: TRBV28
J: TRBJ2-1
CDR3: CASSLFLDRGNEQFF

V: TRBV19
J: TRBJ1-1
CDR3: CASSIGQGWTEAFF

V: TRBV3-1/TRBV3-2
J: TRBJ2-2
CDR3: CASSPWTSGGELFF

V: TRBV5-1
J: TRBJ1-5
CDR3: CASRVGDSNQPQHF

V: TRBV14
J: TRBJ2-3
CDR3: CASSRDRDTQYF

V: TRBV5-1
J: TRBJ2-3
CDR3: CASRDSGGSTDTQYF

V: TRBV18
J: TRBJ1-1
CDR3: CASSPRFPVEAFF

V: TRBV19
J: TRBJ2-3
CDR3: CASSIPKEDTQYF

V: TRBV30
J: TRBJ1-3
CDR3: CAWSDNGQYTIYF